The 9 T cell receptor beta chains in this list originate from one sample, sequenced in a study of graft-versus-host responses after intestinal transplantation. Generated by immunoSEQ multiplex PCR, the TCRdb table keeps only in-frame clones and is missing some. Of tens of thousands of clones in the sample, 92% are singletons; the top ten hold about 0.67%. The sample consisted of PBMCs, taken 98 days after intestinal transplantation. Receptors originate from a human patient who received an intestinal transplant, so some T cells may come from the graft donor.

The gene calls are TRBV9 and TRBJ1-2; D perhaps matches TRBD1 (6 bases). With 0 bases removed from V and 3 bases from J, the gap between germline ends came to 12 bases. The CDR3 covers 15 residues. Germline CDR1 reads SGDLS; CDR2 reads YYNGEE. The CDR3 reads CASSVEPGVHYGYTF. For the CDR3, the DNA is TGTGCCAGCAGCGTAGAACCAGGGGTGCACTATGGCTACACCTTC.

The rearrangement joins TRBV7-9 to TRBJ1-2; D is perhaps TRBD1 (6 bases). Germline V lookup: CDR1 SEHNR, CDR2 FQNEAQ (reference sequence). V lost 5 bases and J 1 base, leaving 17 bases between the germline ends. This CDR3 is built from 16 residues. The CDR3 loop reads CASSKLSTGINYGYTF. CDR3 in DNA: TGTGCCAGCAGCAAACTTTCGACAGGAATTAACTATGGCTACACCTTC.

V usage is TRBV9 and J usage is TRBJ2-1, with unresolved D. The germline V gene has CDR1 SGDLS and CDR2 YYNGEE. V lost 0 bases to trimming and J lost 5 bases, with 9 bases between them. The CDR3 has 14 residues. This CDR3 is CASSVGRINNEQFF. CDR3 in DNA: TGTGCCAGCAGCGTAGGCAGGATTAACAATGAGCAGTTCTTC.

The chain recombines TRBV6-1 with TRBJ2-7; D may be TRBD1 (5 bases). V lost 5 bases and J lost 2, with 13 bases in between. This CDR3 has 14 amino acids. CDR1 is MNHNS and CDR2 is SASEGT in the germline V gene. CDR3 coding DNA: TGTGCCAGCAGTAACCCCGGACAAGCCTACGAGCAGTACTTC. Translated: CASSNPGQAYEQYF.

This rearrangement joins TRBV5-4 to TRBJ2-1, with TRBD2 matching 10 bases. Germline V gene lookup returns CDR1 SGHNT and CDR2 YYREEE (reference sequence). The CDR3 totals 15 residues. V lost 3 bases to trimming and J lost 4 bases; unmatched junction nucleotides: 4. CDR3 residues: CASSSGLAEYNEQFF. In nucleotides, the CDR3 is TGTGCCAGCAGCTCTGGACTAGCGGAATACAATGAGCAGTTCTTC.

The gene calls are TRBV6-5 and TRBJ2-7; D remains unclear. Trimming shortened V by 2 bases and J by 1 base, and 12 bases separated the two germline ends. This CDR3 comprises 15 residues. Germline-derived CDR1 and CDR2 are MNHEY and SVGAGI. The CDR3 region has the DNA TGTGCCAGCAGTTACGATTTCTACGCTTCCTACGAGCAGTACTTC. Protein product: CASSYDFYASYEQYF.

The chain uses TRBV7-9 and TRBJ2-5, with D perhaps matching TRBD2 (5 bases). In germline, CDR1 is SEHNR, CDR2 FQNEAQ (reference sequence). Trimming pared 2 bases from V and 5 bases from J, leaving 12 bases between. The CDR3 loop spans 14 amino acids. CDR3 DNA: TGTGCCAGCAGCTTATCGTTCGGGATGGAGACCCAGTACTTC. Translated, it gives CASSLSFGMETQYF.

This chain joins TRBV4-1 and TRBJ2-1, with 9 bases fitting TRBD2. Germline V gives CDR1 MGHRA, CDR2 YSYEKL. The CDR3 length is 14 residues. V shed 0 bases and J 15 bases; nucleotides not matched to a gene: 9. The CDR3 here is CASSQDGVGTSLFF. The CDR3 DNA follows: TGCGCCAGCAGCCAAGATGGCGTAGGGACTAGCCTGTTCTTC.

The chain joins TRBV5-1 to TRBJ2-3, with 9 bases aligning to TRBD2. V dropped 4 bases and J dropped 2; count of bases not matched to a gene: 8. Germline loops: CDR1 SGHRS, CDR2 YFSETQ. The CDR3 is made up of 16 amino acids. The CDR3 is CASSAVSGGYTDTQYF. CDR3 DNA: TGCGCCAGCAGCGCCGTGAGCGGGGGGTACACAGATACGCAGTATTTT. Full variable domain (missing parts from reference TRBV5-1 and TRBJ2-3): KAGVTQTPRYLIKTRGQQVTLSCSPISGHRSVSWYQQTPGQGLQFLFEYFSETQRNKGNFPGRFSGRQFSNSRSEMNVSTLELGDSALYLCASSAVSGGYTDTQYFGPGTRLTVL.